Sequencing of this TCR beta chain was carried out in a study of cytomegalovirus exposure and HLA in healthy donors. Background on the study: The early release's HLA-typed donors yielded 65 million to 85 million unique TCRs.

Whole-study results and caveats: What was likely a sequencing artifact was a cluster of highly shared sequence variants.

Trimming stripped 6 bases from V and 1 base from J, with 10 bases between. The germline V gene has CDR1 MDHEN and CDR2 SYDVKM. This CDR3 has 14 amino acids. Of note for this clone: Its antigen is unidentified.

A multiplex PCR was run with 60 Vbeta primers and 13 Jbeta primers. Authors' processing steps: It was a later analysis that counted tens of millions of unique TCR beta chains, of which some 10 million were shared. Repertoires were generated with immunoSEQ multiplex PCR, while TCRdb's copy carries only in-frame clones and drops some. V, J and clone size are those of that table, while D and trimming were read from the DNA. The sample shows 150,000 to 200,000 clones, under 80% of them seen only once. The receptor's source is a female donor in good health and CMV-seronegative. The rearrangement uses TRBV28 and TRBJ1-3, with D possibly matching TRBD1 (5 bases). Source material: PBMCs. CDR3 loop: CASSSGGSGNTIYF. CDR3 nucleotides: TGTGCCAGCAGCTCCGGGGGGTCTGGAAACACCATATATTTT.